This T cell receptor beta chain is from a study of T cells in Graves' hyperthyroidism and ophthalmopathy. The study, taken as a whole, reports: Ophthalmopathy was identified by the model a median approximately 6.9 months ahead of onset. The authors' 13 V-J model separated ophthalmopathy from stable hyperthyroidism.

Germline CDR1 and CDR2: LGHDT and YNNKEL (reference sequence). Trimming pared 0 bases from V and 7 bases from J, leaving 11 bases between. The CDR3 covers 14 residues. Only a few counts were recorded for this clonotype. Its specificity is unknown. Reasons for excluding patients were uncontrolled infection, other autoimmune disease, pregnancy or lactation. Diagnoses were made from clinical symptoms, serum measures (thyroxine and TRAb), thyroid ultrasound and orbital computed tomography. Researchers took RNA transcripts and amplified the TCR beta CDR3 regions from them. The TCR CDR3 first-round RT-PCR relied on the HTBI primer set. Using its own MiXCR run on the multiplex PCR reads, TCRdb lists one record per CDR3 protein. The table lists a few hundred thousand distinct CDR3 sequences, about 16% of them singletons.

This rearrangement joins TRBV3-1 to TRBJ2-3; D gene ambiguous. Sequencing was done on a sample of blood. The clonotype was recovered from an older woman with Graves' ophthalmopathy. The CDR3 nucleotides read TGTGCCAGCAGCCAAGATCCCGGGCGTAATACGCAGTATTTT. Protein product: CASSQDPGRNTQYF.